This TCR beta chain was retrieved from a study of blood T cell repertoires in COVID-19. Study summary: Samples representing acute and convalescent COVID-19 were sourced from the United States, Italy and Spain. T cells, B-cell-depleted T cells, or PBMCs supplied cDNA or gDNA.

Source study methods: Scientists estimated how many nucleated cells there were by amplifying reference gene primers. Sequencing used immunoSEQ multiplex PCR; TCRdb keeps in-frame clones, though not all of them. V, J and clone size are taken as reported in that table, and D and trimming were inferred from the DNA itself. The sample holds about 320,000 clones; more than 70% are singletons and the top ten take about 1.7%. The material sequenced was peripheral blood. The clonotype comes from a woman in her 50s with acute or convalescent COVID-19.

The DNA of the CDR3 is TGTGCCAGCAGTGAATCACGCGGGACAGATACGCAGTATTTT. Translation gives CASSESRGTDTQYF. V usage is TRBV6-1 and J usage is TRBJ2-3; the D gene is possibly TRBD2 (5 bases). V dropped 2 bases and J dropped 3 bases, with 9 bases sitting between them. Germline CDR1 reads MNHNS; CDR2 reads SASEGT. This CDR3 has 14 amino acids.